Shown below are 7 T cell receptor beta chains from a single sample sequenced in a study of regulatory T cells in long-lasting Graves disease. Time point given: newly diagnosed GD, antithyroid drugs for less than 3 months. Researchers made the TCR library from RNA that was extracted from PBMCs. Construction of TCR beta libraries relied on iRepertoire HTBI primers and on Arm-PCR targeting CDR3 regions. TCRdb independently ran MiXCR on the multiplex PCR reads; one entry per CDR3 protein. The profile shows 350,000 to 450,000 distinct CDR3 sequences, approximately 15% of them singletons. The same sample was also studied in work on T cells in Graves' hyperthyroidism and ophthalmopathy.

The material sequenced was peripheral blood mononuclear cells (PBMCs), taken at new diagnosis, from a patient treated with antithyroid drugs. Receptors were obtained from a woman between 40 and 55 years old with Graves disease.

This clonotype was recorded at least ten times. This chain joins TRBV28 and TRBJ2-5, with D possibly called TRBD1 or TRBD2 (5 bases each). The CDR3 loop spans 14 amino acids. Germline lookup yields CDR1 MDHEN and CDR2 SYDVKM. V was pared by 1 base and J by 5 bases, with 11 bases between. CDR3 bases: TGTGCCAGCAGTTTATTTGGGGGAAAGGAGACCCAGTACTTC. This codes for CASSLFGGKETQYF.

This clonotype was found many times. This chain uses TRBV28 with TRBJ2-1; a possible D gene is TRBD2 (5 bases). CDR3 length equals 14 residues. Germline V gene data show CDR1 as MDHEN and CDR2 as SYDVKM. Trimming left V 2 bases short and J 4 bases short, with 9 bases between. In nucleotides, the CDR3 is TGTGCCAGCAGTTTACCGGGGAATTACAATGAGCAGTTCTTC. Amino acids: CASSLPGNYNEQFF.

This clonotype was found a few times. The chain couples TRBV28 to TRBJ1-6; 7 bases align to TRBD1. Trimming took 6 bases from V and 7 from J; bases not matched to a gene: 9. This CDR3 has 15 amino acids. The germline V gene encodes CDR1 MDHEN and CDR2 SYDVKM. The CDR3, as DNA: TGTGCCAGCAGCGTAGGACAGGTGGACAATTCACCCCTCCACTTT. It translates to CASSVGQVDNSPLHF.

This clonotype was detected many times. This rearrangement joins TRBV15 to TRBJ2-3, with 12 bases fitting TRBD2. The CDR3 loop spans 19 amino acids. With 3 bases clipped from V and 1 base from J, the junction kept 11 bases outside the gene matches. Germline V CDR1 and CDR2: LNHNV, YYDKDF (reference sequence). This CDR3 is CATSRPPRLAGEGTDTQYF. The CDR3 region has the DNA TGTGCCACCAGCAGGCCCCCCAGACTAGCGGGGGAGGGCACAGATACGCAGTATTTT. The full variable domain, rest sourced from reference TRBV15 and TRBJ2-3, is DAMVIQNPRYQVTQFGKPVTLSCSQTLNHNVMYWYQQKSSQAPKLLFHYYDKDFNNEADTPDNFQSRRPNTSFCFLDIRSPGLGDTAMYLCATSRPPRLAGEGTDTQYFGPGTRLTVL.

Details on this clonotype: A much larger clone is a single base away; this may be a read error. The CDR3 region is CASSYGWTRVGETQYF. Written as DNA, the CDR3 is TGTGCCAGCAGTTACGGCTGGACGAGGGTTGGAGAGACCCAGTACTTC. The rearrangement uses TRBV6-2 or TRBV6-3 and TRBJ2-5, with D maybe TRBD2 (5 bases). This CDR3 comprises 16 residues. V lost 2 bases and J lost 4, with 17 bases in between. CDR1 and CDR2 from the germline V gene are MNHEY and SVGEGT.

This clonotype showed up many times. This chain connects TRBV6-2 or TRBV6-3 to TRBJ2-3; a weak D match, TRBD1 (6 bases). The CDR3 spans 12 residues. Trimming stripped 6 bases from V and 4 bases from J, with 8 bases between. The germline CDR1 and CDR2 sequences are MNHEY and SVGEGT. The CDR3 loop reads CASSRGADTQYF. In DNA, the CDR3 is TGTGCCAGCAGCAGGGGTGCAGATACGCAGTATTTT.

This chain connects TRBV7-9 to TRBJ1-4, with D hard to call. CDR3 length: 15 amino acids. Germline V lookup: CDR1 SEHNR, CDR2 FQNEAQ (reference sequence). The ends were cut back, 3 bases at V and 4 bases at J, with 12 bases in the middle. The CDR3 DNA is TGTGCCAGCAGCTTGTCGTTCGGCGGTAATGAAAAACTGTTTTTT. It yields the protein CASSLSFGGNEKLFF.